The source of this T cell receptor beta chain is a study of spatial heterogeneity in lung cancer (dated by TCRdb to 2018 to 2020). Study-wide context: More beta-chain than alpha-chain transcripts were consistently detected, likely reflecting higher beta-chain transcript abundance. Both alpha and beta chains were TCR-sequenced in around 220 tumor regions, about 64 matched nontumor lung samples and around 54 PBMC samples obtained at surgery. In the raw uncorrected reads, each unique combination of TCR and UMI appeared on average more than ten times. The study linked features of the TCR repertoire to counts of nonsynonymous mutations, which were determined by whole-exome sequencing of tumor tissue. In non-small cell lung cancer, the study made a quantitative comparison of TCR alpha and beta repertoires among multiple tumor regions, matched nontumor lung and blood. Summary of the overall study and its limitations: Ubiquitous expanded tumor TCRs were found in blood more often at tumor resection than at routine follow-up. Confirming at a functional level the hypothesis that regional TCRs recognize regional mutations was considered to require additional single-cell paired TCR alpha and beta sequencing.

The time point label, read with the paper, signifies: sample taken at primary tumor resection. Without any cell sorting, TCR sequencing was performed on whole RNA extracted either from tumor and nontumor lung tissue or from cryopreserved PBMC samples. Donors were 65 to 85 patients with early-stage, untreated non-small cell lung cancer from the lung TRACERx cohort. Only patients for whom sufficient RNA was available from at least two tumor regions were selected for TCR sequencing. In this sample, this clonotype turned up a few times. This clone's antigen is unknown. Qualities for individual bases were not recorded, and no much larger clone is one base off. There are 14 amino acids in the CDR3, from cysteine to phenylalanine inclusive. CDR3 DNA only is kept here, 42 bases in frame from base 1. Here V drops 9 bases and J drops 2 bases, and the junction holds 9 bases not matched to any gene. Library preparation employed 5' RACE. Sequencing was performed on a NextSeq 500. In the TCR library protocol, a unique molecular identifier was attached to each TCR cDNA molecule so that PCR and sequencing errors could be corrected. Per the original workflow: Decombinator tools were used for TCR identification, UMI-based error correction and CDR3 extraction. Expanded TCRs were defined as those above a frequency of 2 per 1,000, corresponding to the top 1% of the tumor frequency distribution. Renyi diversity was computed with the R vegan package after each repertoire had been subsampled 100 times to 5,000 TCRs. CDR3 similarity networks were constructed using string-kernel similarity of amino acid triplets, with links drawn between CDR3s whose pairwise similarity was above 0.82. The public sequencing data were trimmed at Q25 with fastp and processed into clonotypes with MiXCR by TCRdb, which kept only in-frame beta chains. A single entry per CDR3 protein holds the most common genes and DNA from its merged rows. These V and J calls rely on TCRdb rather than the paper's analysis. This sample comprises roughly 39,000 distinct CDR3 sequences, around 5.5% of them detected only once. The top ten clonotypes cover more than 9% of the sample.

The specimen was PBMCs, collected at surgery. The chain is assembled from TRBV12-3 or TRBV12-4 and TRBJ1-2; 7 bases in between match TRBD1. The sequence derives from a male donor with early-stage non-small cell lung cancer. The DNA sequence is as follows: TGTGCCAGTATGACAGGGAGTGGGAACTATGGCTACACCTTC. Its coded protein is CASMTGSGNYGYTF.